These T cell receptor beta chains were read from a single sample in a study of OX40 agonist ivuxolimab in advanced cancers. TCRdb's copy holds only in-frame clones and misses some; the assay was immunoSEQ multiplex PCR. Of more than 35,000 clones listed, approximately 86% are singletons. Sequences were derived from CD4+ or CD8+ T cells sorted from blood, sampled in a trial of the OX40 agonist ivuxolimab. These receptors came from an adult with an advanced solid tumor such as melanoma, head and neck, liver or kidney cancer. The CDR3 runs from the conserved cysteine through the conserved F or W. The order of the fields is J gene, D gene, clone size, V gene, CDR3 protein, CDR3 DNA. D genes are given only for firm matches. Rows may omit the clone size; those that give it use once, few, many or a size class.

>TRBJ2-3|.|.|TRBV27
CASSLRSGTADTQYF
TGTGCCAGCAGTCTCCGGAGTGGGACCGCAGATACGCAGTATTTT
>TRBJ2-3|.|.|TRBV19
CASSVLTGMDTQYF
TGTGCCAGTAGTGTCCTTACAGGGATGGATACGCAGTATTTT
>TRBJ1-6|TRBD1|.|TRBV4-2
CASSKEGQGVSYNSPLHF
TGTGCCAGCAGCAAAGAGGGACAGGGCGTTTCCTATAATTCACCCCTCCACTTT
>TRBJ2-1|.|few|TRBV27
CASSLFGGAYNEQFF
TGTGCCAGCAGTTTATTCGGCGGGGCCTACAATGAGCAGTTCTTC
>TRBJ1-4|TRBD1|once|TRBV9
CASSAEGQSNEKLFF
TGTGCCAGCAGCGCCGAGGGACAGAGTAATGAAAAACTGTTTTTT
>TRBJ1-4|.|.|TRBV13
CASSREGTSNEKLFF
TGTGCCAGCAGCCGGGAAGGGACCTCTAATGAAAAACTGTTTTTT
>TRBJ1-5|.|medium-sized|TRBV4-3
CASSPRRYSNQPQHF
TGCGCCAGCAGCCCTCGACGGTATAGCAATCAGCCCCAGCATTTT
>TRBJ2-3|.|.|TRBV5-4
CASRVDGGGSDTQYF
TGTGCCAGCAGGGTAGATGGCGGGGGCTCAGATACGCAGTATTTT
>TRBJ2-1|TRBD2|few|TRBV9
CASSTRLAGYNEQFF
TGTGCCAGCAGCACGAGACTAGCGGGCTACAATGAGCAGTTCTTC
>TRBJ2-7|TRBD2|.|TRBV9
CASSITSGRAVEQYF
TGTGCCAGCAGCATAACTAGCGGGAGGGCAGTGGAGCAGTACTTC
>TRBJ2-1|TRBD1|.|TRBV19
CASSRDRELNEQFF
TGTGCCAGTAGTAGGGACAGGGAGTTGAATGAGCAGTTCTTC
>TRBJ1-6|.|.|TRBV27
CASSLWGDNSPLHF
TGTGCCAGCAGTTTGTGGGGAGATAATTCACCCCTCCACTTT
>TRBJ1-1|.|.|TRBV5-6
CASRAAGAEAFF
TGTGCCAGCAGGGCGGCGGGCGCTGAAGCTTTCTTT
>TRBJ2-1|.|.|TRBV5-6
CASSPRDNEQFF
TGTGCCAGCAGCCCTCGGGACAATGAGCAGTTCTTC
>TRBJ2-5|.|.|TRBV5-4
CASAGPEETQYF
TGTGCCAGCGCCGGGCCCGAAGAGACCCAGTACTTC
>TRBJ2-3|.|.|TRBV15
CATSRVLARREDTQYF
TGTGCCACCAGCAGAGTACTAGCTCGTCGGGAAGATACGCAGTATTTT
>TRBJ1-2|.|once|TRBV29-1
CSVHNSGYTF
TGCAGCGTTCACAACTCGGGCTACACCTTC
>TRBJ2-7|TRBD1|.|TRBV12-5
CASGSGQGFGEQYF
TGTGCTAGTGGCTCGGGACAGGGGTTCGGCGAGCAGTACTTC
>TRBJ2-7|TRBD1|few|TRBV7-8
CASSLNRGPYEQYF
TGTGCCAGCAGCTTAAACAGGGGTCCCTACGAGCAGTACTTC
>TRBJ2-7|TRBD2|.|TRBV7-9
CASSPRTSGAYEQYF
TGTGCCAGCAGCCCCCGGACTAGCGGGGCTTACGAGCAGTACTTC
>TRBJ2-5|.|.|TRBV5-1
CATRQKPLNQETQYF
TGCGCCACCCGGCAGAAGCCGCTAAACCAAGAGACCCAGTACTTC
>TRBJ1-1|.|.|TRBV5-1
CASSLGTMNTEAFF
TGCGCCAGCAGCTTGGGAACCATGAACACTGAAGCTTTCTTT
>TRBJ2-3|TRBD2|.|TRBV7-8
CASSAYGTRRDTQYF
TGTGCCAGCAGCGCTTACGGGACTAGACGAGATACGCAGTATTTT
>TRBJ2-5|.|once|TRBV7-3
CASSSTGGETQYF
TGTGCCAGCAGCTCGACTGGGGGGGAGACCCAGTACTTC